Shown below are 26 T cell receptor beta chains from a single sample sequenced in a study of PD-1 blockade in classical Hodgkin lymphoma. Each patient's relapse followed autologous stem cell transplantation, and brentuximab vedotin exposure varied. Repertoires were generated with immunoSEQ multiplex PCR, while TCRdb's copy carries only in-frame clones and drops some. This table holds about 84,000 clones, 89% found once. Here the sequenced sample was peripheral blood mononuclear cells (PBMCs), taken at baseline. The receptors derive from a human donor with classical Hodgkin lymphoma.

The chain employs TRBV7-2 and TRBJ1-1; TRBD1 is a possible D gene (5 bases). This CDR3 comprises 14 residues. Trimming left V 0 bases short and J 4 bases short, with 9 bases between. CDR1 and CDR2 (germline): SGHTA, FQGNSA. The CDR3 nucleotides are TGTGCCAGCAGCTTAGCTGGCCAGGGCACTGAAGCTTTCTTT. It specifies CASSLAGQGTEAFF.

The chain has TRBV4-3 and TRBJ2-3, with TRBD2 matching over 10 bases. From germline, CDR1 is LGHNA and CDR2 YSLEER. The CDR3 runs to 17 residues. V gave up 0 bases and J gave up 2 bases; unmatched junction bases: 5. CDR3 loop: CASSQDRTSGYTDTQYF. The CDR3 nucleotides read TGCGCCAGCAGCCAAGATCGGACTAGCGGCTACACAGATACGCAGTATTTT.

The rearrangement links TRBV11-2 to TRBJ2-7; perhaps TRBD2 as D (7 bases). CDR1 is SGHAT and CDR2 is FQNNGV in the germline V gene. The CDR3 length is 16 residues. With 4 bases removed from V and 1 base from J, the gap between germline ends came to 17 bases. CDR3 protein: CASSSLMRGRSYEQYF. CDR3 nucleotide sequence: TGTGCCAGCAGCTCCTTAATGCGGGGGCGTTCCTACGAGCAGTACTTC.

The V gene is TRBV6-5, the J gene TRBJ2-7; D gene unclear. Germline V CDR1 and CDR2: MNHEY, SVGAGI. The CDR3 totals 15 residues. The germline V and J ends were trimmed by 0 bases and 2 bases, with 11 bases remaining between them. The CDR3 region has the DNA TGTGCCAGCAGTTACTCGAAGGCGGCAGCCTACGAGCAGTACTTC. Encoded protein: CASSYSKAAAYEQYF.

This clone is a singleton in its sample. The V call is TRBV5-1, the J call TRBJ2-7; possibly TRBD1 for D (5 bases). Deletions cut 4 bases from V and 0 bases from J, with 14 bases between. This CDR3 contains 15 residues. The germline CDR1 and CDR2 sequences are SGHRS and YFSETQ. The CDR3 sequence is CASSPYLDSSYEQYF. Written as DNA, the CDR3 is TGCGCCAGCAGCCCGTATTTAGACAGCTCCTACGAGCAGTACTTC.

This clone was observed a handful of times. As DNA, the CDR3 is TGTGCCATCAGTGGAAGCACTGAAGCTTTCTTT. Its protein product is CAISGSTEAFF. The chain has TRBV10-3 and TRBJ1-1; D gene uncertain. V lost 4 bases to trimming and J lost 4 bases, with 4 bases between them. CDR3 length equals 11 residues. The germline CDR1 and CDR2 sequences are ENHRY and SYGVKD.

The genes are TRBV19 and TRBJ1-2; no clear D gene. V shed 6 bases and J shed 0 bases, with 14 bases lying between them. Germline CDR1 and CDR2: LNHDA and SQIVND (reference sequence). The CDR3 is 15 residues long. Written as DNA, the CDR3 is TGTGCCAGTAGGGACTCAGGTCCGTCTAACTATGGCTACACCTTC. This gives the protein CASRDSGPSNYGYTF.

This clone was found once. This chain links TRBV27 with TRBJ2-2, with 9 bases lining up with TRBD1. V was pared by 8 bases and J by 5 bases, with 15 bases of the junction left unmatched. Germline V gives CDR1 MNHEY, CDR2 SMNVEV (reference sequence). The CDR3 loop spans 17 amino acids. DNA of the CDR3: TGTGCCAGCGGCGCCTACCGGGACAGGGCCCGGACCGGGGAGCTGTTTTTT. Its protein product is CASGAYRDRARTGELFF.

V usage is TRBV10-3 and J usage is TRBJ2-7; 8 nucleotides match TRBD1. V lost 6 bases to trimming and J lost 2 bases; unmatched junction nucleotides: 6. The CDR3 totals 14 residues. CDR1 and CDR2 (germline): ENHRY, SYGVKD. The CDR3 spells CAIRPGQEPYEQYF. The CDR3 DNA reads TGTGCCATCAGACCGGGACAGGAACCCTACGAGCAGTACTTC.

J is TRBJ2-1 and V is TRBV11-2; 8 bases are a match to TRBD1. Germline values: CDR1 SGHAT, CDR2 FQNNGV. CDR3 length equals 14 residues. V dropped 4 bases and J dropped 2; count of bases not matched to a gene: 1. CDR3 protein: CASSSGQAYNEQFF. The CDR3 coding sequence is TGTGCCAGCAGCTCGGGACAGGCCTACAATGAGCAGTTCTTC.

The chain combines TRBV2 with TRBJ2-3; 8 nucleotides align to TRBD1. Germline loops: CDR1 SNHLY, CDR2 FYNNEI. The CDR3 runs to 20 residues. The junction had 15 bases not matched to a gene; V was cut back by 1 base and J by 0 bases. This chain's CDR3 is CASSEVGQGAGYVSTDTQYF. CDR3 in DNA: TGTGCCAGCAGTGAAGTTGGGCAGGGGGCCGGCTACGTTAGCACAGATACGCAGTATTTT.

This chain joins TRBV2 and TRBJ2-2; TRBD2 agrees at 7 bases. This CDR3 is 15 amino acids long. V trimming: 2 bases; J trimming: 5 bases; junction bases outside the gene matches: 5. Germline loops: CDR1 SNHLY, CDR2 FYNNEI. The CDR3 DNA reads TGTGCCAGCAGTGAACTCGCCGGGGGGACCGGGGAGCTGTTTTTT. Its translation is CASSELAGGTGELFF.

The chain has TRBV30 and TRBJ1-2; D uncertain. The CDR3 extends over 16 amino acids. Germline V lookup: CDR1 GTSNPN, CDR2 SVGIG (reference sequence). The V end was cut by 0 bases, the J end by 5 bases, with 19 bases between. CDR3 DNA sequence: TGTGCCTGGAGTGTAAGTCGCTCACGCAAGTCTTATGGCTACACCTTC. Its protein product is CAWSVSRSRKSYGYTF.

The chain carries TRBV15 and TRBJ2-3; tentatively, D is TRBD2 (6 bases). Germline V lookup: CDR1 LNHNV, CDR2 YYDKDF (reference sequence). The CDR3 has 16 residues. V was pared by 1 base and J by 4 bases, with 15 bases between. The CDR3 reads CATSRVTSQRPDTQYF. In DNA, the CDR3 is TGTGCCACCAGCAGAGTTACTAGCCAGAGACCAGATACGCAGTATTTT.

CDR3 region: CASSPGNGKETQYF. The CDR3 nucleotides read TGTGCCAGCAGCCCGGGGAACGGGAAAGAGACCCAGTACTTC. The genes are TRBV7-2 and TRBJ2-5, with D maybe TRBD2 (5 bases). Per the germline V gene, CDR1 is SGHTA and CDR2 is FQGNSA. This CDR3 spans 14 amino acids. Between the trimmed V and J ends, which lost 5 bases and 3 bases, there was a span of 13 bases. Looking up the rest from reference TRBV7-2 and TRBJ2-5 gives the full variable domain: GAGVSQSPSNKVTEKGKDVELRCDPISGHTALYWYRQSLGQGLEFLIYFQGNSAPDKSGLPSDRFSAERTGGSVSTLTIQRTQQEDSAVYLCASSPGNGKETQYFGPGTRLLVL.

The CDR3 DNA sequence: TGTGCCAGTAGTGTGGCCAGCGGGTCGCATCGCTACGAGCAGTACTTC. Residues: CASSVASGSHRYEQYF. The genes are TRBV19 and TRBJ2-7, with D possibly being TRBD2 (6 bases). The germline V gene has CDR1 LNHDA and CDR2 SQIVND (reference sequence). This CDR3 is built from 16 residues. The V and J ends lost 5 bases and 3 bases respectively, with 20 bases between them.

The J gene is TRBJ2-5, the V gene TRBV18; D not resolved. The CDR3 is 13 residues long. V was shortened by 3 bases and J by 5 bases, with 10 bases between the two germline ends. Germline V gene data show CDR1 as KGHSH and CDR2 as LQKENI. CDR3 in DNA: TGTGCCAGCTCACCTAAGGTGCGGGAGACCCAGTACTTC. It yields the protein CASSPKVRETQYF.

The CDR3 sequence: CASCFWGQGNPLGPGETQYF. Here the CDR3 DNA reads TGCGCCAGCTGTTTTTGGGGACAGGGCAACCCGTTAGGCCCAGGGGAGACCCAGTACTTC. This chain uses TRBV5-1 with TRBJ2-5, with TRBD1 identical over 9 bases. V was pared by 7 bases and J by 5 bases, with 27 bases of the junction left unmatched. Germline V gene sequence: CDR1 SGHRS, CDR2 YFSETQ. The CDR3 length is 20 residues.

This rearrangement joins TRBV4-1 to TRBJ2-2; D is unresolved. Trimming removed 2 bases from V and 2 bases from J, with 3 bases in between. The CDR3 runs to 13 residues. The germline V gene encodes CDR1 MGHRA and CDR2 YSYEKL. The CDR3 DNA sequence: TGCGCCAGCAGCCAAAGTAACACCGGGGAGCTGTTTTTT. Translated: CASSQSNTGELFF.

The chain couples TRBV5-1 to TRBJ1-3, with D uncertain. The length of the CDR3 is 13 residues. V was cut by 4 bases and J by 0 bases, with 5 bases left in between. Germline V gene data show CDR1 as SGHRS and CDR2 as YFSETQ. The CDR3 coding sequence is TGCGCCAGCAGCCTCAGCTCTGGAAACACCATATATTTT. It specifies CASSLSSGNTIYF.

The chain employs TRBV30 and TRBJ2-7; D is ambiguous. Trimming stripped 2 bases from V and 3 bases from J, with 5 bases between. Germline CDR1 reads GTSNPN; CDR2 reads SVGIG (reference sequence). The CDR3 consists of 11 residues. CDR3 bases: TGTGCCTGGAGTACACGCTACGAGCAGTACTTC. This sequence encodes CAWSTRYEQYF.

The V gene is TRBV19, the J gene TRBJ2-7; 7 positions match TRBD1. This CDR3 spans 14 amino acids. Trimming removed 5 bases from V and 0 bases from J; junction bases left unmatched: 4. Germline V gene data show CDR1 as LNHDA and CDR2 as SQIVND (reference sequence). The CDR3 nucleotides are TGTGCCAGTAGTGCCTGGACAGGCTCCTACGAGCAGTACTTC. Translation: CASSAWTGSYEQYF.

The V gene is TRBV6-5, the J gene TRBJ1-2; 7 bases line up with TRBD1. V shed 5 bases and J 8 bases; nucleotides not matched to a gene: 5. The CDR3 length is 12 residues. The germline CDR1 and CDR2 sequences are MNHEY and SVGAGI. The CDR3 spells CASSRGQEGYTF. The CDR3 bases are TGTGCCAGCAGTCGAGGACAGGAGGGCTACACCTTC.

This chain joins TRBV5-1 and TRBJ2-7, with D possibly TRBD1 on 6 matching bases. CDR1 and CDR2 from the germline V gene are SGHRS and YFSETQ. V was clipped by 4 bases and J by 5 bases, with 16 bases between them. This CDR3 has 14 amino acids. The CDR3 nucleotides read TGCGCCAGCAGCCAAAGGACAGCATCCCACGAGCAGTACTTC. Translated: CASSQRTASHEQYF.

The V and J genes are TRBV18 and TRBJ2-7; maybe TRBD2 (5 bases). CDR1 KGHSH and CDR2 LQKENI come from the germline V gene. The CDR3 runs 14 residues. The V and J ends lost 2 bases and 1 base respectively, with 9 bases between them. CDR3 sequence: CASSPGGSSYEQYF. The CDR3 DNA sequence: TGTGCCAGCTCACCAGGAGGCAGTTCCTACGAGCAGTACTTC. The whole variable domain, remainder taken from reference TRBV18 and TRBJ2-7, is NAGVMQNPRHLVRRRGQEARLRCSPMKGHSHVYWYRQLPEEGLKFMVYLQKENIIDESGMPKERFSAEFPKEGPSILRIQQVVRGDSAAYFCASSPGGSSYEQYFGPGTRLTVT.

The chain employs TRBV19 and TRBJ1-2; no firm D call. The CDR3 is 13 amino acids. The V end was cut by 3 bases, the J end by 1 base, with 6 bases between. Germline CDR1 and CDR2: LNHDA and SQIVND (reference sequence). DNA of the CDR3: TGTGCCAGTAGTATTACAAGTAACTATGGCTACACCTTC. This sequence encodes CASSITSNYGYTF.